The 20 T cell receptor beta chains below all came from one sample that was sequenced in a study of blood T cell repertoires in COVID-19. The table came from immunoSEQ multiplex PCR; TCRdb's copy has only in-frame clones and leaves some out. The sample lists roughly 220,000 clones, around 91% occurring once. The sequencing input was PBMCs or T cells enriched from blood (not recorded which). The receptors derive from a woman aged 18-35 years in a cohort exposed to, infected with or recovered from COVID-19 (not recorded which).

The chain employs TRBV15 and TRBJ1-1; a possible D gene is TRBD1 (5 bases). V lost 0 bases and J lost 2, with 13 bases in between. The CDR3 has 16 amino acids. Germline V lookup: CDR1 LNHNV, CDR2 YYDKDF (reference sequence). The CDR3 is CATSRELGRANTEAFF. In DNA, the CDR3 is TGTGCCACCAGCAGAGAGTTGGGCAGGGCAAACACTGAAGCTTTCTTT.

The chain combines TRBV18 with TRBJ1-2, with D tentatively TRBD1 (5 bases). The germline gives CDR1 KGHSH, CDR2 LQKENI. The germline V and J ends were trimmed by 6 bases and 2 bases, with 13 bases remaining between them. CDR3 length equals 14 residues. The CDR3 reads CASSSGAGNYGYTF. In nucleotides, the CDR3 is TGTGCCAGCTCCTCAGGTGCAGGGAACTATGGCTACACCTTC.

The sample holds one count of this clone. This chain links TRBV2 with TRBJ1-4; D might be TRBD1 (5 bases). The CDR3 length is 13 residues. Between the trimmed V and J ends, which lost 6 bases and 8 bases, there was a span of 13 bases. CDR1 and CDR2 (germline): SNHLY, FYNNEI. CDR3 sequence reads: CASSVGRVEKLFF. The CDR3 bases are TGTGCCAGCAGCGTAGGCAGGGTCGAAAAACTGTTTTTT.

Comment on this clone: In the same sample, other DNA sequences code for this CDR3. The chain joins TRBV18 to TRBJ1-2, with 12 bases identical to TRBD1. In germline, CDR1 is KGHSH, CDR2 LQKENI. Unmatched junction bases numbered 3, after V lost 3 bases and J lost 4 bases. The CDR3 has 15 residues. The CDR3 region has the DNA TGTGCCAGCTCACCGGGGACAGGGGGCGGCTATGGCTACACCTTC. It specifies CASSPGTGGGYGYTF.

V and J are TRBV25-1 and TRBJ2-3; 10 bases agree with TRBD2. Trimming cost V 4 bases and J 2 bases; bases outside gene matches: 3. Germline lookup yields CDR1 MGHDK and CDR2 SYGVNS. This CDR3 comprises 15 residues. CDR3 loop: CASSALAGLTDTQYF. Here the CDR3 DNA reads TGTGCCAGCAGTGCACTAGCGGGACTCACAGATACGCAGTATTTT.

This chain's CDR3 is CASSLEVVPLHF. In nucleotides, the CDR3 is TGTGCCAGCAGTTTAGAGGTAGTCCCCCTCCACTTT. This rearrangement joins TRBV28 to TRBJ1-6; D gene ambiguous. There are 12 residues in the CDR3. V was trimmed by 2 bases and J by 13 bases, leaving 9 bases between them. The germline V gene has CDR1 MDHEN and CDR2 SYDVKM.

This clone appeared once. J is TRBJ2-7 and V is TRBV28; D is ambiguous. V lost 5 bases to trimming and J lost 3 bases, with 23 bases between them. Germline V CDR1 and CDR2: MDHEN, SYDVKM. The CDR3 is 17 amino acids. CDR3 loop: CASSPLDSPLTHYEQYF. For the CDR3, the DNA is TGTGCCAGCAGTCCCCTAGACTCCCCGCTAACTCACTACGAGCAGTACTTC.

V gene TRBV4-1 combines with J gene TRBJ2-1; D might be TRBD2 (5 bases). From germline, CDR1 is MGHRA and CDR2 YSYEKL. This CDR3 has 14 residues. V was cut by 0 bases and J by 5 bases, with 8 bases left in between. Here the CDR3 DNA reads TGCGCCAGCAGCCAAGACGCGGAGGACAATGAGCAGTTCTTC. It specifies CASSQDAEDNEQFF.

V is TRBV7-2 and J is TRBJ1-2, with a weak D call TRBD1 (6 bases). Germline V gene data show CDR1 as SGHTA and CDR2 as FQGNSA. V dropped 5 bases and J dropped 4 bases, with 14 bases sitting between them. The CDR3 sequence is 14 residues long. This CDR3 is CASSIGGLTYGYTF. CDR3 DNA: TGTGCCAGCAGCATAGGGGGGCTGACCTATGGCTACACCTTC.

CDR3 DNA: TGTGCCAGCAGTGACGTAACCGGGGAGCTGTTTTTT. Protein sequence: CASSDVTGELFF. The chain couples TRBV6-1 to TRBJ2-2; no clear D. Germline CDR1 is MNHNS and CDR2 is SASEGT. Trimming shortened V by 3 bases and J by 5 bases, and 4 bases separated the two germline ends. The CDR3 has 12 residues.

The CDR3 DNA is TGCAGCGTTGAAGGGCCCAGGGGGGAGAACACCGGGGAGCTGTTTTTT. The encoded protein is CSVEGPRGENTGELFF. The chain joins TRBV29-1 to TRBJ2-2; TRBD1 might be the D (7 bases). Germline loops: CDR1 SQVTM, CDR2 ANQGSEA. V was clipped by 1 base and J by 1 base, with 13 bases between them. CDR3 length: 16 residues.

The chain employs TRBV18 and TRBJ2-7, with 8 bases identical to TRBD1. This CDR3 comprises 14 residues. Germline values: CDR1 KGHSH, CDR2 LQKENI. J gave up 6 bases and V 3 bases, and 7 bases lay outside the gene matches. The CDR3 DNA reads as TGTGCCAGCTCACCTAATCCCAGGGGGCCCGAGCAGTACTTC. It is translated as CASSPNPRGPEQYF.

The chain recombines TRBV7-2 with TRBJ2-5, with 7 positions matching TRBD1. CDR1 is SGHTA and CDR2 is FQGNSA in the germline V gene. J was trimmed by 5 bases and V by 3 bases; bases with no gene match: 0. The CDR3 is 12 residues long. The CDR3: CASSLDRETQYF. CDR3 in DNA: TGTGCCAGCAGCTTGGACAGGGAGACCCAGTACTTC.

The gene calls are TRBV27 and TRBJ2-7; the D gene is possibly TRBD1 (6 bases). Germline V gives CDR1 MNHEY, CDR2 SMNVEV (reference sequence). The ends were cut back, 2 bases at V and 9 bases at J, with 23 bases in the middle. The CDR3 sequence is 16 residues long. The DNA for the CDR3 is TGTGCCAGCAGTTTAAGAGGGCACGGGACATTTGCGGCGCAGTACTTC. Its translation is CASSLRGHGTFAAQYF.

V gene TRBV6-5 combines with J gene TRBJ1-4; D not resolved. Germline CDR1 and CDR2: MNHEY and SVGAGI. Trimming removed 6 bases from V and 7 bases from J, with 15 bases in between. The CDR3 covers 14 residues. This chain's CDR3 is CASRINGMGEKLFF. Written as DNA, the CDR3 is TGTGCCAGCAGAATTAACGGGATGGGTGAAAAACTGTTTTTT.

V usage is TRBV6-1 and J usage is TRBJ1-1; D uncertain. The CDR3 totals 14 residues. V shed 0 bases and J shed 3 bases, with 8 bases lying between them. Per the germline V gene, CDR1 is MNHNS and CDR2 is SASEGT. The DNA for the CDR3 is TGTGCCAGCAGTGAAGCCCGCGCGGACACTGAAGCTTTCTTT. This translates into CASSEARADTEAFF.

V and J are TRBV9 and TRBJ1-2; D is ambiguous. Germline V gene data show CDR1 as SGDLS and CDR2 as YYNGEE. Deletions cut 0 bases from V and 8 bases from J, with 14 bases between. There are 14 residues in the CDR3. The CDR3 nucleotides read TGTGCCAGCAGCGTAGTTTCAGGAGGACGCGGCTACACCTTC. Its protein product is CASSVVSGGRGYTF.

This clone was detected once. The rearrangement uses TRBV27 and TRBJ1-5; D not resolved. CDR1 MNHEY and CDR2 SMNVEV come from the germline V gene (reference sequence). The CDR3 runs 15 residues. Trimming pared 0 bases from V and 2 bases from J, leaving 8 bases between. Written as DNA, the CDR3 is TGTGCCAGCAGTTTATCCAGCGGGGGCAATCAGCCCCAGCATTTT. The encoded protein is CASSLSSGGNQPQHF.

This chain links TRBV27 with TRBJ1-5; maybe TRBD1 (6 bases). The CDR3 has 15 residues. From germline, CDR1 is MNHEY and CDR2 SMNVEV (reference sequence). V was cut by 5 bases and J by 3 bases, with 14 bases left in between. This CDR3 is CASSPTGLVNQPQHF. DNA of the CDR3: TGTGCCAGCAGTCCAACAGGGCTGGTCAATCAGCCCCAGCATTTT.

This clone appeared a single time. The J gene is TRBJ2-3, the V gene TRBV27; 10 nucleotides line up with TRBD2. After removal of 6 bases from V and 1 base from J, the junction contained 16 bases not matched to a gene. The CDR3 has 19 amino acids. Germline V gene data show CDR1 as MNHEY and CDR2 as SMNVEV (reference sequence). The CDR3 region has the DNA TGTGCCAGCAGCCGTAGGTGGCTAGCGGGGGCCCAAGGCACAGATACGCAGTATTTT. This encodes CASSRRWLAGAQGTDTQYF.